This TCR beta chain is drawn from a study of early T cells in non-severe SARS-CoV-2 infection. About the study: Chains from this unsorted whole-blood bulk RNA could not be paired.

The CDR3 runs to 13 residues. Deletions cut 5 bases from V and 3 bases from J, with 9 bases between. Germline V gene data show CDR1 as SGHTA and CDR2 as FQGTGA. TCRdb used MiXCR to reprocess the 5' RACE reads, holding one entry per CDR3 protein. The data contain about 77,000 distinct CDR3 sequences, about 12% of them singletons. The J gene is TRBJ2-3, the V gene TRBV7-3; possible D gene TRBD2, 6 bases. This sequence was found in an adult who was a healthcare worker with PCR-confirmed SARS-CoV-2 infection or an uninfected control (not recorded which). The donor label of this sample is uncertain. The material was whole blood, obtained at baseline. The CDR3 bases are TGTGCCAGCAGCGACGGGACTACAGATACGCAGTATTTT. It encodes CASSDGTTDTQYF. Combining the CDR3 with reference TRBV7-3 and TRBJ2-3 gives the whole variable domain GAGVSQTPSNKVTEKGKYVELRCDPISGHTALYWYRQSLGQGPEFLIYFQGTGAADDSGLPNDRFFAVRPEGSVSTLKIQRTERGDSAVYLCASSDGTTDTQYFGPGTRLTVL.